This TCR beta chain was documented in a study of vaccination effects on CD4 cells after COVID-19. The study, taken as a whole, reports: Substantial clonal contraction characterized both infection- and vaccine-induced clones late after vaccination. Only a few convalescent patients and no early post-infection timepoints featured in the study.

TCRdb's copy holds only in-frame clones and misses some; the assay was immunoSEQ multiplex PCR. Of 70,000 to 95,000 clones listed, around four fifths are singletons. On this clone itself: Its antigen is unidentified.

Viral peptide pool expansion of antigen-specific CD4+ T cells preceded sequencing in the ViraFEST assay. Once cultured for about 9 days, the cells underwent separation to obtain CD4+ T cells. Participants received two doses of either the BNT162b2 or mRNA-1273 vaccine. Days 3 and 7 were when half the medium was replaced with IL-2 medium. The CDR3 consists of 14 residues. V was pared by 2 bases and J by 0 bases, with 8 bases between. CDR1 and CDR2 from the germline V gene are GTSNPN and SVGIG (reference sequence). The chain has TRBV30 and TRBJ1-3; possible D gene TRBD1, 5 bases. The source material was CD4+ T cells from PBMCs cultured with HCoV-OC43 spike peptides, sampled after COVID-19 vaccination. Subset indicated: HCoV-OC43 spike overlapping peptide pool stimulation. The receptor's source is a human donor who received a COVID-19 vaccine. CDR3: CAWSIGVSGNTIYF. In DNA, the CDR3 is TGTGCCTGGAGTATAGGGGTCTCTGGAAACACCATATATTTT.